This T cell receptor beta chain was retrieved from a study of T cell repertoires in cytomegalovirus infection. Study context: Indications of both CMV infection and matching HLA type were provided by public TCR beta signatures. Study-wide results and limits: Frequencies of public TCR beta families were cumulated, and this identified carriers of CMV plus the relevant HLA. Across the ex vivo response, the dominant clonotypes were HLA-C-restricted CMV-specific TCR beta clonotypes.

Note on this clonotype: Antigen specificity is unknown.

CDR1 and CDR2 from the germline V gene are MNHNY and SVGAGI (reference sequence). V lost 6 bases and J 6 bases, leaving 9 bases between the germline ends. CDR3 length: 12 amino acids. TCRdb analysed the reads with MiXCR anew, one entry per CDR3 protein. The sample has around 200,000 distinct CDR3 sequences, 17% seen once. This TCR was recovered from a human donor in good health (CMV status not recorded). Some clones in this sample may be carry-over from other donors' samples. The sequenced sample was CD8+ T cells from PBMCs. The V gene is TRBV6-6, the J gene TRBJ2-1; no firm D call. The CDR3 reads CASSDRLNEQFF. The DNA of the CDR3 is TGTGCCAGCAGCGACCGGCTCAATGAGCAGTTCTTC.